This T cell receptor beta chain comes out of a study of shared T cell receptors in the human thymus. Profiled with immunoSEQ multiplex PCR; TCRdb holds only in-frame clones, not every one. The sample shows roughly 660,000 clones, over 75% of them seen only once. This clone was detected only once. Germline V gene sequence: CDR1 MGHRA, CDR2 YSYEKL. V lost 0 bases to trimming and J lost 5 bases, with 11 bases between them. The CDR3 length is 15 residues. The sample was also linked to a second study, of human thymus T cells. Per that study: Donors were healthy Finnish infants having corrective surgery for congenital heart defects. Thymic resections from corrective heart surgery supplied the tissue. Thymic as well as blood repertoires seemed to favor certain V and J genes unevenly. Related research described strongly overlapping thymic repertoires in unrelated people.

What was sequenced was thymocytes. V gene TRBV4-1 combines with J gene TRBJ1-5; TRBD1 is a possible D gene (5 bases). The sequence derives from a boy under three years old with a congenital heart defect. The CDR3 coding sequence is TGCGCCAGCAGCCAAGATGGCAGGGCCCATCAGCCCCAGCATTTT. This codes for CASSQDGRAHQPQHF.